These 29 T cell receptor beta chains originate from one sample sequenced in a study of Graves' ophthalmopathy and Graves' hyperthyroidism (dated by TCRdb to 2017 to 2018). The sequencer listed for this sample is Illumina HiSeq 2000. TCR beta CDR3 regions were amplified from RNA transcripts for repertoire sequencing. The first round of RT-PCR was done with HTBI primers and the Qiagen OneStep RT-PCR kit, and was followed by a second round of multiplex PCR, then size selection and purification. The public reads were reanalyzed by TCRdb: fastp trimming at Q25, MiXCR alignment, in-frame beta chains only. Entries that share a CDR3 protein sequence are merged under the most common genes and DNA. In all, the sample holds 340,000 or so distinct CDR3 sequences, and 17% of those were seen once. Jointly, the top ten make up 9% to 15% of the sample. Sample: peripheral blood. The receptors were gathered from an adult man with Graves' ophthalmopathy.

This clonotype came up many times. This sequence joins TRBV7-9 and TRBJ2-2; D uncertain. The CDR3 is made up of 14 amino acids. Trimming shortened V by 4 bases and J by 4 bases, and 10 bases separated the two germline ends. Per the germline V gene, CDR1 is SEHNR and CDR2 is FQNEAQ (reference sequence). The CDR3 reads CASSSIPSTGELFF. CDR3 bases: TGTGCCAGCAGCTCTATACCGAGCACCGGGGAGCTGTTTTTT.

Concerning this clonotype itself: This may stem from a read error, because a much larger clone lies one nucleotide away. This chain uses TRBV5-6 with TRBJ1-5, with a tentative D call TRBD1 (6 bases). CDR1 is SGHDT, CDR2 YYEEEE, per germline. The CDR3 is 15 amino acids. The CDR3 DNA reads TGTGTCAGCAGCCTAAGCGGACAGACCCATCAGCCCCAGCATTTT. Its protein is CVSSLSGQTHQPQHF.

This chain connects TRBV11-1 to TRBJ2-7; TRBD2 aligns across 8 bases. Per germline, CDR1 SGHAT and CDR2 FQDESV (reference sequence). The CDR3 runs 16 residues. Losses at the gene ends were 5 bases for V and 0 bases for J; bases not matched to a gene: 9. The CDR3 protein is CASSPGGLRISYEQYF. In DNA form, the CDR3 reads TGTGCCAGCAGCCCGGGGGGGCTGAGGATCTCCTACGAGCAGTACTTC.

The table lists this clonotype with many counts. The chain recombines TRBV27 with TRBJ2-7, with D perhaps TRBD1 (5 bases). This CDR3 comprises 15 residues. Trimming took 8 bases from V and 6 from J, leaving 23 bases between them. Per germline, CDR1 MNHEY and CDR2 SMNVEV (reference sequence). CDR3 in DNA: TGTGCCAGCGGAAACAAGGGTGGGGCCGAGGCCGAGCAGTACTTC. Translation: CASGNKGGAEAEQYF.

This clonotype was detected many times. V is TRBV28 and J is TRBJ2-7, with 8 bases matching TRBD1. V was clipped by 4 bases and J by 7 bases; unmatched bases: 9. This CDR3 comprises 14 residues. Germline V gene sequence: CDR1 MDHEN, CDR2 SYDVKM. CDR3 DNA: TGTGCCAGCAGTTGGACAGGGCCCGCTCTAGAGCAGTACTTC. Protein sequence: CASSWTGPALEQYF. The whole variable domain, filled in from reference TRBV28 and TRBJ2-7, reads DVKVTQSSRYLVKRTGEKVFLECVQDMDHENMFWYRQDPGLGLRLIYFSYDVKMKEKGDIPEGYSVSREKKERFSLILESASTNQTSMYLCASSWTGPALEQYFGPGTRLTVT.

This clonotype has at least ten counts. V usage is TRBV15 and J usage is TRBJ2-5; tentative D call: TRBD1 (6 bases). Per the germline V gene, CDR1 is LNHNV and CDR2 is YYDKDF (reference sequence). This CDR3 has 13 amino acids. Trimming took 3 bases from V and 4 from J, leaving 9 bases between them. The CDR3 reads CATSRIQGETQYF. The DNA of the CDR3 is TGTGCCACCAGCAGGATACAGGGAGAGACCCAGTACTTC.

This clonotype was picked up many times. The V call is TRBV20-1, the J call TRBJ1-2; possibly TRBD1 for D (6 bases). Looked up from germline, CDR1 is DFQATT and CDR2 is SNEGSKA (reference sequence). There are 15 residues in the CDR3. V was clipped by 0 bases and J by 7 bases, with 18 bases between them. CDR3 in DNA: TGCAGTGCTAGAGATACGGGGGGCAATCGTGTTGGCTACACCTTC. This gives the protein CSARDTGGNRVGYTF.

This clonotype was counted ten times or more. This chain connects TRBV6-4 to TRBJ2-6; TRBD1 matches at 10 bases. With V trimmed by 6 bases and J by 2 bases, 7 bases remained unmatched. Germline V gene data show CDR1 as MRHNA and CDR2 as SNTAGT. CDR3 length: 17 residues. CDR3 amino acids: CASRAGQGVTGANVLTF. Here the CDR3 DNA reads TGTGCCAGCAGAGCCGGACAGGGGGTAACTGGGGCCAACGTCCTGACTTTC.

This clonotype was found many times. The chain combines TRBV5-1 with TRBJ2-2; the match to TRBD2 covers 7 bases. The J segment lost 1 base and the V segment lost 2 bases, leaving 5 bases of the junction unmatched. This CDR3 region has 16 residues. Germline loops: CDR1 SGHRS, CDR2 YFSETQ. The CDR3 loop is CASSFGGLGNTGELFF. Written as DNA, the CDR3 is TGCGCCAGCAGCTTTGGTGGACTAGGGAACACCGGGGAGCTGTTTTTT.

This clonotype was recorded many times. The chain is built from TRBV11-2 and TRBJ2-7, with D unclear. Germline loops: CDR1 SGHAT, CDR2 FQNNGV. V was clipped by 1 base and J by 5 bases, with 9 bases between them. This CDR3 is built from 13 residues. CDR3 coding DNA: TGTGCCAGCAGCTTAGCTAACATCCACGAGCAGTACTTC. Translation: CASSLANIHEQYF. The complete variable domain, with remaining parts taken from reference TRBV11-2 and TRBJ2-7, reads EAGVAQSPRYKIIEKRQSVAFWCNPISGHATLYWYQQILGQGPKLLIQFQNNGVVDDSQLPKDRFSAERLKGVDSTLKIQPAKLEDSAVYLCASSLANIHEQYFGPGTRLTVT.

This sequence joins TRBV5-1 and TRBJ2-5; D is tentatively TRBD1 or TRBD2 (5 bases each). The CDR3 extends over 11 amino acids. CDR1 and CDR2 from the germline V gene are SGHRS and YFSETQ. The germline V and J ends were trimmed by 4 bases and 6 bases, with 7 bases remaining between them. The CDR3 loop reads CASSPGQTQYF. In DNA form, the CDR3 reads TGCGCCAGCAGCCCGGGACAGACCCAGTACTTC.

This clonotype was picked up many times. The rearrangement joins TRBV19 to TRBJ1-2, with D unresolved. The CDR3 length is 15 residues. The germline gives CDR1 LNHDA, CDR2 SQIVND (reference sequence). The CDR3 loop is CAKRPGLFTNYGYTF. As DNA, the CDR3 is TGTGCAAAACGCCCGGGGTTATTCACTAACTATGGCTACACCTTC.

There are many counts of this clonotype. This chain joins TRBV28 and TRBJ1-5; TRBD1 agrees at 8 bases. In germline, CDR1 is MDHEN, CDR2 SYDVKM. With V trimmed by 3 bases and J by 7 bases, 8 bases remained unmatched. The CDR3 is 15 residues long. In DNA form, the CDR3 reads TGTGCCAGCAGTTTTGACAGGGGCCGGGGGCAGCCCCAGCATTTT. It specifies CASSFDRGRGQPQHF.

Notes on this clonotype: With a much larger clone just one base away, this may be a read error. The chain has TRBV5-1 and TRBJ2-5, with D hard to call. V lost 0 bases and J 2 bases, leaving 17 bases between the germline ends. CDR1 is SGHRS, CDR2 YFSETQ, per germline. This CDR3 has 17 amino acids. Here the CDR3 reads CASSLGYQISRQETQYF. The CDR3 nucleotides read TGCGCCAGCAGCTTGGGCTATCAGATTAGCAGACAAGAGACCCAGTACTTC.

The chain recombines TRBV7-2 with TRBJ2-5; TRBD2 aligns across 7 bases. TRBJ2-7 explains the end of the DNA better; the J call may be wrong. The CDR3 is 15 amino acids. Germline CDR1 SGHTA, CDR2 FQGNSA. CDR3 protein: CASSLDRTRRREQYF. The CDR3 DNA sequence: TGTGCCAGCAGCTTAGATCGGACTAGGCGGCGCGAGCAGTACTTC.

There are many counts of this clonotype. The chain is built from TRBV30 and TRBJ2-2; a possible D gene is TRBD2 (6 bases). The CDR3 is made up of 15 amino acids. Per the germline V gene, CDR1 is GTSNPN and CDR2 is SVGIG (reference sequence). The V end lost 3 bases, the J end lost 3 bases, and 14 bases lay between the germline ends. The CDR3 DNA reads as TGTGCCTGGAGGTCGGGGAGGACTGACACCGGGGAGCTGTTTTTT. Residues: CAWRSGRTDTGELFF.

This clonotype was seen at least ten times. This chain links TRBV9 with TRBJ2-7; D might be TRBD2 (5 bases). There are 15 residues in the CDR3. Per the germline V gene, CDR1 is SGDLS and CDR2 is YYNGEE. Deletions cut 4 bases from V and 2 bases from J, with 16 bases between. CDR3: CASSPGLTGTYEQYF. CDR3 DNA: TGTGCCAGCAGCCCCGGACTGACCGGCACCTACGAGCAGTACTTC.

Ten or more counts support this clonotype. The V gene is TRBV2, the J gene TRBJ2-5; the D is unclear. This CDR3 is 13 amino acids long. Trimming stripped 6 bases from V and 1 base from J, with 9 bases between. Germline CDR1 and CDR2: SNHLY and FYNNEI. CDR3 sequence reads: CASSDLGQETQYF. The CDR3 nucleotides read TGTGCCAGCAGCGACCTGGGCCAAGAGACCCAGTACTTC.

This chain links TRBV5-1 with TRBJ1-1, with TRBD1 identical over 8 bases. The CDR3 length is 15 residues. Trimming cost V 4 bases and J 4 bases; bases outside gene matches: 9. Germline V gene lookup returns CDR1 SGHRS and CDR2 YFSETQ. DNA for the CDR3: TGCGCCAGCAGCCCCGACAGGGGTTCGTCCACTGAAGCTTTCTTT. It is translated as CASSPDRGSSTEAFF.

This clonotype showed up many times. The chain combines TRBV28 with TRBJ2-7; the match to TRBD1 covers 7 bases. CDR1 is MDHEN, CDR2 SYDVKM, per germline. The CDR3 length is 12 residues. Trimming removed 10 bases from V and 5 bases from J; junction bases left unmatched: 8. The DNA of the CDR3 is TGTGCCACCGATAACAGGGGACACGAGCAGTACTTC. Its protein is CATDNRGHEQYF.

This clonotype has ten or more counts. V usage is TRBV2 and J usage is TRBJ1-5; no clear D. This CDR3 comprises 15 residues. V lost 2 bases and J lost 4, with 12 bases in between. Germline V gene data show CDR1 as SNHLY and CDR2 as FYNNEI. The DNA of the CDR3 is TGTGCCAGCAGTGAATTGCAAACCCTAAATCAGCCCCAGCATTTT. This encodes CASSELQTLNQPQHF.

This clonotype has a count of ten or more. The CDR3 is CASSQQSYEQYF. CDR3 DNA sequence: TGTGCCAGCAGCCAACAGTCCTACGAGCAGTACTTC. This sequence joins TRBV16 and TRBJ2-7; no reliable D call. CDR1 and CDR2 (germline): KGHSY, FQNENV. V shed 2 bases and J shed 1 base, with 3 bases lying between them. CDR3 length: 12 residues.

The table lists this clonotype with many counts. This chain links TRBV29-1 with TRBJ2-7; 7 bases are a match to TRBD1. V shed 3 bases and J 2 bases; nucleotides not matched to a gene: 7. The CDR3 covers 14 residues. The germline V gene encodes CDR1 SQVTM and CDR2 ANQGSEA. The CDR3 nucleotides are TGCAGCGTTGACGCCACAGGGGAAACCTACGAGCAGTACTTC. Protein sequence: CSVDATGETYEQYF.

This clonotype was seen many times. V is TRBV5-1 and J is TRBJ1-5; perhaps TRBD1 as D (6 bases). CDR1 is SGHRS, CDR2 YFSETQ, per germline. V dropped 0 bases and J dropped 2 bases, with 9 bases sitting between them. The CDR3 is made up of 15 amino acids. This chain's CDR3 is CASSLEAGGNQPQHF. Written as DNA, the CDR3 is TGCGCCAGCAGCTTGGAGGCAGGGGGCAATCAGCCCCAGCATTTT.

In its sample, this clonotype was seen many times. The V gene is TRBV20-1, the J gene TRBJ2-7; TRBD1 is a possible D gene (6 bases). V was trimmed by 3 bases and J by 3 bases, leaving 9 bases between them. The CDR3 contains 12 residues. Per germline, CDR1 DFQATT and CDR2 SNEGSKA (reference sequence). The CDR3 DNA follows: TGCAGTGCTAGCCCGGACAGCTACGAGCAGTACTTC. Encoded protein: CSASPDSYEQYF.

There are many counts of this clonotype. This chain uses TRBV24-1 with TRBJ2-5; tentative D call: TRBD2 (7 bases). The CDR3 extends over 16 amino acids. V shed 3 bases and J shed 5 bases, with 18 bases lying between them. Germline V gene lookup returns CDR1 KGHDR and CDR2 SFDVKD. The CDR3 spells CATSDGGGPTRETQYF. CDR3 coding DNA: TGTGCCACCAGTGATGGCGGGGGCCCCACTCGCGAGACCCAGTACTTC.

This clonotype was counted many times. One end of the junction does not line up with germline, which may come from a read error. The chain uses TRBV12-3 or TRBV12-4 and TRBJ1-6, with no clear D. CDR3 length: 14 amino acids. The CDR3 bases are TGTGCCAGTACTCTACGGTCCTCTAATTCACCCCTCCACTTT. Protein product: CASTLRSSNSPLHF.

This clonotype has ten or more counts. The CDR3 loop reads CASSLWQAPEAFF. The CDR3, as DNA: TGTGCCAGCAGCTTATGGCAGGCCCCTGAAGCTTTCTTT. The chain has TRBV7-2 and TRBJ1-1; no clear D. Germline CDR1 and CDR2: SGHTA and FQGNSA. Trimming removed 2 bases from V and 6 bases from J, with 10 bases in between. The CDR3 runs to 13 residues.

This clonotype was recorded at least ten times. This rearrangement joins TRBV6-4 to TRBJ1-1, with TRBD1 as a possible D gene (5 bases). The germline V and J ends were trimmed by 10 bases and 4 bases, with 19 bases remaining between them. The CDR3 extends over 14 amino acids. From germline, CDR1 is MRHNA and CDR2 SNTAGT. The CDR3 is CATRDGPGGTEAFF. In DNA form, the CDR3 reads TGTGCCACAAGGGACGGCCCCGGAGGCACTGAAGCTTTCTTT.